This entry lists 7 T cell receptor beta chains sequenced from one sample in a study of sequential checkpoint blockade in melanoma. Indicated treatment: randomized to nivolumab then ipilimumab (arm A) or the reverse (arm B). Sequenced by immunoSEQ multiplex PCR; TCRdb stores in-frame clones only, minus some. Of about 22,000 clones in the sample, 80% to 85% were seen once. Source: CD8+ T cells sorted from blood (inferred from file names), taken from a patient given nivolumab and ipilimumab in sequence. Every receptor here comes from a human donor with melanoma.

The V call is TRBV28, the J call TRBJ2-7; D gene unclear. CDR3 size: 14 residues. V gave up 3 bases and J gave up 3 bases, with 12 bases separating them. CDR1 MDHEN and CDR2 SYDVKM come from the germline V gene. CDR3: CASSFGGSYYEQYF. The CDR3 DNA follows: TGTGCCAGCAGTTTTGGCGGTTCTTACTACGAGCAGTACTTC.

The chain couples TRBV10-3 to TRBJ2-7; the match to TRBD1 covers 8 bases. CDR1 is ENHRY and CDR2 is SYGVKD in the germline V gene. This CDR3 has 16 residues. V gave up 3 bases and J gave up 3 bases; unmatched junction bases: 10. CDR3 sequence reads: CAISDPPGQGIYEQYF. The CDR3 DNA sequence: TGTGCCATCAGTGACCCACCCGGACAGGGAATCTACGAGCAGTACTTC.

This clone came up once. This chain uses TRBV7-2 with TRBJ2-7; D may be TRBD2 (5 bases). V shed 3 bases and J shed 3 bases, with 9 bases lying between them. The CDR3 contains 13 residues. CDR1 SGHTA and CDR2 FQGNSA come from the germline V gene. The CDR3 DNA reads as TGTGCCAGCAGCTTTGGACTGATCTACGAGCAGTACTTC. This encodes CASSFGLIYEQYF.

V gene TRBV7-9 combines with J gene TRBJ2-2, with D possibly TRBD2 on 6 matching bases. Germline V gene data show CDR1 as SEHNR and CDR2 as FQNEAQ (reference sequence). The ends were cut back, 4 bases at V and 5 bases at J, with 14 bases in the middle. The CDR3 is made up of 15 amino acids. The DNA of the CDR3 is TGTGCCAGCAGCTCAACTGACCGGGGGACCGGGGAGCTGTTTTTT. It encodes CASSSTDRGTGELFF. The entire variable domain, with the rest obtained from reference TRBV7-9 and TRBJ2-2, is as follows: DTGVSQNPRHKITKRGQNVTFRCDPISEHNRLYWYRQTLGQGPEFLTYFQNEAQLEKSRLLSDRFSAERPKGSFSTLEIQRTEQGDSAMYLCASSSTDRGTGELFFGEGSRLTVL.

The chain has TRBV29-1 and TRBJ2-7; TRBD1 matches 12 bases. CDR1 and CDR2 (germline): SQVTM, ANQGSEA. The junction had 8 bases not matched to a gene; V was cut back by 4 bases and J by 7 bases. CDR3 length: 14 amino acids. CDR3 in amino acids: CSVGTGTGGWEQYF. DNA of the CDR3: TGCAGCGTTGGGACCGGGACAGGGGGCTGGGAGCAGTACTTC.

V gene TRBV2 combines with J gene TRBJ2-7, with 8 bases matching TRBD1. Looked up from germline, CDR1 is SNHLY and CDR2 is FYNNEI. The V and J ends lost 8 bases and 5 bases, in that order; junction bases with no gene match: 8. The CDR3 is made up of 13 amino acids. The CDR3 nucleotides read TGTGCCAGCGGATATGACAGGGGCCACGAGCAGTACTTC. Protein: CASGYDRGHEQYF.

This rearrangement joins TRBV7-9 to TRBJ2-1; 9 bases align to TRBD1. CDR1 and CDR2 from the germline V gene are SEHNR and FQNEAQ (reference sequence). The CDR3 length is 14 residues. Trimming took 5 bases from V and 5 from J; bases not matched to a gene: 4. The CDR3 loop is CASSHRDRDNEQFF. The CDR3 nucleotides read TGTGCCAGCAGCCACCGGGACAGGGACAATGAGCAGTTCTTC.